These T cell receptor beta chains were read from a single sample in a study of CD8+CD57+ T cells in acquired aplastic anemia. TCRdb fed the reads into MiXCR, producing one record per CDR3 protein. The data hold around 200,000 distinct CDR3 sequences, with roughly 60% observed a single time. The material sequenced was sorted CD4+, CD8+, or CD8+CD57+ T cells (not recorded which) from PBMCs. These receptor sequences come from a human donor with aplastic anemia. The CDR3 runs from the conserved cysteine through the conserved F or W. The D gene is left open where the match is weak. The listing skips clone size in some rows; elsewhere it reads once, few, many or a size class.

TRBJ2-1 - TRBV20-1 - CSAREGELVHNEQFF TGCAGTGCTAGGGAGGGGGAGTTGGTCCACAATGAGCAGTTCTTC
TRBJ1-1 - TRBV20-1 - CSASRLARDNEQFF TGCAGTGCTTCCCGACTAGCGAGGGACAATGAGCAGTTCTTT
TRBJ2-1 TRBD2 TRBV20-1 - CSASRGLEEEQFF TGCAGTGCTAGTCGGGGACTAGAAGAAGAGCAGTTCTTC
TRBJ1-1 - TRBV20-1 - CSARDVAEAFF TGCAGTGCTAGAGATGTGGCTGAAGCTTTCTTT
TRBJ2-1 - TRBV20-1 - CSASRRLYNEQFF TGCAGTGCTAGCAGGCGACTGTACAATGAGCAGTTCTTC
TRBJ2-7 TRBD2 TRBV11-2 - CASSLGASGRPSSYEQYF TGTGCCAGCAGCTTAGGGGCTAGCGGGAGACCGAGCTCCTACGAGCAGTACTTC
TRBJ2-1 TRBD2 TRBV12-3/TRBV12-4 - CASSHTSGGAGQFF TGTGCCAGCAGCCATACTAGCGGGGGGGCCGGGCAGTTCTTC
TRBJ2-7 - TRBV5-1 - CASSFGPTYEQYF TGCGCCAGCAGCTTCGGGCCAACCTACGAGCAGTACTTC
TRBJ2-7 - TRBV12-3/TRBV12-4 few CASSKDNSYEQYF TGTGCCAGCAGTAAGGACAACTCCTACGAGCAGTACTTC
TRBJ1-2 - TRBV7-2 - CASSSNRVDYGYTF TGTGCCAGCAGCTCAAACAGGGTTGACTATGGCTACACCTTC
TRBJ2-7 - TRBV5-1 - CASSFSHEQYF TGCGCCAGCAGCTTTTCCCACGAGCAGTACTTC
TRBJ2-7 TRBD2 TRBV5-5 once CASSFAGGSSYDQYF TGCGCCAGCAGCTTTGCGGGAGGGAGCTCCTACGATCAGTACTTC
TRBJ1-5 - TRBV24-1 - CATSDPDQPQHF TGTGCCACCAGTGACCCGGATCAGCCCCAGCATTTT
TRBJ2-7 - TRBV5-1 - CASNPNKEPYEQYF TGCGCCAGCAACCCCAATAAGGAGCCCTACGAGCAGTACTTC
TRBJ2-7 - TRBV29-1 - CSVLTVYEQYF TGCAGCGTCCTGACAGTCTACGAGCAGTACTTC
TRBJ1-3 - TRBV29-1 - CSAISGGGNTIYF TGCAGCGCCATCTCGGGGGGAGGAAACACCATATATTTT
TRBJ2-1 TRBD2 TRBV25-1 - CASSELVGRGIYNEQFF TGTGCCAGCAGTGAACTTGTCGGGAGGGGGATTTACAATGAGCAGTTCTTC
TRBJ2-7 - TRBV15 - CATSRKGVGYEQYF TGTGCCACCAGCAGAAAGGGAGTAGGCTACGAGCAGTACTTC
TRBJ2-5 TRBD2 TRBV7-9 - CASSFAGRGQETQYF TGTGCCAGCAGCTTCGCTGGGAGGGGACAAGAGACCCAGTACTTC
TRBJ1-1 - TRBV2 - CASMGERNTEAFF TGTGCCAGCATGGGGGAACGAAACACTGAAGCTTTCTTT
TRBJ1-5 TRBD1 TRBV19 - CASSIAGGGQPQHF TGTGCCAGTAGTATAGCAGGGGGGGGTCAGCCCCAGCATTTT
TRBJ2-1 TRBD1 TRBV19 few CASTLTGENNEQFF TGTGCCAGTACCTTGACAGGGGAGAACAATGAGCAGTTCTTC
TRBJ2-7 TRBD2 TRBV25-1 - CASSEFGLAGHYEQYF TGTGCCAGCAGTGAATTCGGGCTAGCGGGCCACTACGAGCAGTACTTC
TRBJ2-2 - TRBV20-1 - CSARFGGVDTGELFF TGCAGTGCTAGGTTTGGCGGTGTGGACACCGGGGAGCTGTTTTTT
TRBJ2-7 - TRBV7-2 - CASSLGLTGPSYEQYF TGTGCCAGCAGCTTAGGTCTGACAGGCCCCTCCTACGAGCAGTACTTC
TRBJ1-4 - TRBV5-6 few CASSYSSEKLFF TGTGCCAGCAGCTACTCTTCGGAAAAACTGTTTTTT
TRBJ2-7 - TRBV5-1 - CASSFGQQAYEQYF TGCGCCAGCAGCTTTGGCCAACAGGCCTACGAGCAGTACTTC
TRBJ2-1 TRBD2 TRBV2 - CASTPLTSGGYNEQFF TGTGCCAGCACCCCCTTAACTAGCGGGGGCTACAATGAGCAGTTCTTC
TRBJ2-2 - TRBV9 - CASSGLGGDPDGGELFF TGTGCCAGCAGCGGGTTGGGCGGGGATCCCGACGGCGGGGAGCTGTTTTTT
TRBJ1-5 - TRBV15 - CATSRPPTANQPQHF TGTGCCACCAGCAGACCACCCACCGCAAATCAGCCCCAGCATTTT
TRBJ2-7 - TRBV7-3 - CASSLSDGIDYEQYF TGTGCCAGCAGCCTCAGTGACGGGATTGACTACGAGCAGTACTTC
TRBJ2-3 TRBD1 TRBV12-3/TRBV12-4 few CASTKTGVTDTQYF TGTGCCAGCACCAAGACAGGGGTCACAGATACGCAGTATTTT
TRBJ1-4 - TRBV25-1 - CASSEVGIGNEKLFF TGTGCCAGCAGTGAAGTCGGGATCGGGAATGAAAAACTGTTTTTT
TRBJ2-6 TRBD1 TRBV5-6 - CASGTASGANVLTF TGTGCCAGTGGGACAGCCTCTGGGGCCAACGTCCTGACTTTC
TRBJ2-3 - TRBV24-1 - CATSDLGLGQVTQYF TGTGCCACTAGTGATCTTGGGTTGGGACAAGTTACGCAGTATTTT
TRBJ1-1 TRBD1 TRBV7-9 - CASRPGTGLFEAFF TGTGCCAGCAGACCAGGGACAGGGTTATTTGAAGCTTTCTTT
TRBJ2-3 TRBD2 TRBV12-3/TRBV12-4 few CASRFSGGRTQYF TGTGCCAGCAGGTTTAGCGGGGGGCGTACGCAGTATTTT
TRBJ2-1 - TRBV19 many CASRVRAWDTTYSEQFF TGTGCCAGTAGAGTAAGGGCATGGGACACCACCTACAGTGAGCAGTTCTTC
TRBJ2-7 - TRBV6-5 - CASSSSTATYEQYF TGTGCCAGCAGTTCATCGACGGCCACCTACGAGCAGTACTTC
TRBJ1-1 - TRBV12-3/TRBV12-4 few CASSFGFGSTEAFF TGTGCCAGCAGTTTTGGGTTTGGCAGCACTGAAGCTTTCTTT
TRBJ1-5 - TRBV7-9 - CASRVTGRRNQPQHF TGTGCCAGCAGGGTGACGGGGAGAAGAAATCAGCCCCAGCATTTT
TRBJ1-2 - TRBV7-3 - CASTQTGPAFYGYTF TGTGCCAGCACCCAAACCGGACCCGCCTTCTATGGCTACACCTTC
TRBJ1-2 - TRBV24-1 - CATSGGYGYTF TGTGCCACCAGTGGCGGCTATGGCTACACCTTC
TRBJ2-1 - TRBV10-1 - CASSDPRLQVHNEQFF TGCGCCAGCAGTGATCCGAGACTTCAAGTGCACAATGAGCAGTTCTTC
TRBJ1-2 - TRBV2 once CASSEGLWLGYTF TGTGCCAGCAGTGAAGGGTTGTGGCTTGGCTACACCTTC
TRBJ2-5 - TRBV24-1 - CATSDPFGGEVGETQYF TGTGCCACCAGTGATCCTTTTGGAGGGGAGGTCGGAGAGACCCAGTACTTC
TRBJ1-2 TRBD1 TRBV6-5 - CASSAYRGSYGYTF TGTGCCAGCAGTGCCTACAGGGGGAGCTATGGCTACACCTTC
TRBJ1-1 - TRBV12-3/TRBV12-4 - CASSSIGVLTEAFF TGTGCCAGCAGTTCTATAGGGGTGCTGACTGAAGCTTTCTTT
TRBJ2-7 - TRBV20-1 - CSARLTDRDIPYEQYF TGCAGTGCTAGACTCACGGACCGGGACATCCCCTACGAGCAGTACTTC
TRBJ1-2 - TRBV20-1 - CSARDGGNYGYTF TGCAGTGCTAGGGACGGGGGTAACTATGGCTACACCTTC
TRBJ2-3 - TRBV5-4 - CASSFRISTDTQYF TGTGCCAGCAGCTTCCGGATTAGCACAGATACGCAGTATTTT
TRBJ2-5 TRBD1 TRBV9 - CASSVRDSQETQYF TGTGCCAGCAGCGTAAGGGACAGCCAAGAGACCCAGTACTTC
TRBJ2-5 TRBD2 TRBV9 - CASTSGTSGELADF TGCGCCAGCACCTCCGGGACTAGCGGGGAGTTAGCGGACTTC
TRBJ1-1 TRBD1 TRBV10-3 - CAIGTGLLEAFF TGTGCCATCGGGACAGGACTATTGGAAGCTTTCTTT
TRBJ2-7 - TRBV11-2 many CASSLDSGPSYEQYF TGTGCCAGCAGCTTAGATTCGGGGCCCTCCTACGAGCAGTACTTC
TRBJ1-6 - TRBV2 - CASSALQGYNSPLHF TGTGCCAGCAGTGCTCTTCAGGGATATAATTCACCCCTCCACTTT
TRBJ1-2 - TRBV4-1 - CASSQDPADLNTF TGCGCCAGCAGCCAAGATCCGGCCGATTTGAACACCTTC
TRBJ2-7 TRBD1 TRBV28 many CASSFARDSHQWYF TGTGCCAGCAGTTTCGCCCGGGACAGTCATCAGTGGTACTTC
TRBJ2-6 - TRBV9 once CASSVGGGGVANVLTF TGTGCCAGCAGCGTAGGGGGAGGGGGAGTAGCCAACGTCCTGACTTTC
TRBJ1-2 - TRBV24-1 - CATSDRDLSYGYTF TGTGCCACCAGTGATCGGGACTTGAGCTATGGCTACACCTTC